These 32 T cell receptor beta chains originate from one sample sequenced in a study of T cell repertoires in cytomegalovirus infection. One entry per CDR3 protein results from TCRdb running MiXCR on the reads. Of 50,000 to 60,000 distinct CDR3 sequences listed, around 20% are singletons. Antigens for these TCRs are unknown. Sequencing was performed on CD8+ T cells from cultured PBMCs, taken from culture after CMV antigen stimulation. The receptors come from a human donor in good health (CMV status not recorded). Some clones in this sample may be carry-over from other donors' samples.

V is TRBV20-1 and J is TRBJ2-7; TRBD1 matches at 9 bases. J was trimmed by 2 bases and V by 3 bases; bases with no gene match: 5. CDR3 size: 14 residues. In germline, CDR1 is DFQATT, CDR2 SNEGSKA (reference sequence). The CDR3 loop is CSARPGQGPYEQYF. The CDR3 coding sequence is TGCAGTGCTAGGCCGGGACAGGGTCCCTACGAGCAGTACTTC.

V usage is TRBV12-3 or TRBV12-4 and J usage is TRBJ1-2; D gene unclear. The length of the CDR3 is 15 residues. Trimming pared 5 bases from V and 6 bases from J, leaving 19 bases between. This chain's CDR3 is CASSHLDRGEDGYTF. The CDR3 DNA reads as TGTGCCAGCAGTCACCTCGACCGGGGAGAAGATGGCTACACCTTC.

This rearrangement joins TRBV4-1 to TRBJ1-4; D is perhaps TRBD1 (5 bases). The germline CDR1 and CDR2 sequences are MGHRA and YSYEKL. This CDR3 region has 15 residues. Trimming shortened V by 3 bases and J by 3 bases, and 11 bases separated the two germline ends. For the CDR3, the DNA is TGCGCCAGCAGCCACCGCAGGGAAGCTAATGAAAAACTGTTTTTT. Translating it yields CASSHRREANEKLFF.

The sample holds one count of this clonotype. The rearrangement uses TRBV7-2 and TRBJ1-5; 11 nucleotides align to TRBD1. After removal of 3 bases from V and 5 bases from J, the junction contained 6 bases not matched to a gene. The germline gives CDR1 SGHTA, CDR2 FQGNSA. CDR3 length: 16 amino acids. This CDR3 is CASSFADRGLDQPQHF. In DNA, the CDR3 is TGTGCCAGCAGCTTCGCGGACAGGGGGCTTGATCAGCCCCAGCATTTT.

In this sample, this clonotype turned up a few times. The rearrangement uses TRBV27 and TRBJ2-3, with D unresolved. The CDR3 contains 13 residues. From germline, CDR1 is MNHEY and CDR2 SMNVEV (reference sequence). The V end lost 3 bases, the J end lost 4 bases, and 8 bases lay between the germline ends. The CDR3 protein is CASSFLGPDTQYF. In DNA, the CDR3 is TGTGCCAGCAGTTTCCTAGGCCCAGATACGCAGTATTTT.

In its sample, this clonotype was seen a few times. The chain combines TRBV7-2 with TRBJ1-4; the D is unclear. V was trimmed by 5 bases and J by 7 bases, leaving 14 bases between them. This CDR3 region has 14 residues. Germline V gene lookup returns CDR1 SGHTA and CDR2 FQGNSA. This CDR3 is CASSLGRRTEKLFF. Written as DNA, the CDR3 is TGTGCCAGCAGCCTCGGACGGAGGACTGAAAAACTGTTTTTT.

For the CDR3, the DNA is TGTGCCAGCAGCCCCCGGCCGGGGGCTGGGGAGACCCAGTACTTC. This codes for CASSPRPGAGETQYF. The chain couples TRBV7-9 to TRBJ2-5, with D possibly being TRBD1 or TRBD2 (6 bases each). There are 15 residues in the CDR3. V gave up 5 bases and J gave up 5 bases, with 18 bases separating them. The germline gives CDR1 SEHNR, CDR2 FQNEAQ (reference sequence).

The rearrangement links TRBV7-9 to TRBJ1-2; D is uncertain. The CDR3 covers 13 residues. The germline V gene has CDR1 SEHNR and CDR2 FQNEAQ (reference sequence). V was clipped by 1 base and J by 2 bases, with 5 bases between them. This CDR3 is CASSLGRNYGYTF. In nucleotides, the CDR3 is TGTGCCAGCAGCTTAGGACGGAACTATGGCTACACCTTC.

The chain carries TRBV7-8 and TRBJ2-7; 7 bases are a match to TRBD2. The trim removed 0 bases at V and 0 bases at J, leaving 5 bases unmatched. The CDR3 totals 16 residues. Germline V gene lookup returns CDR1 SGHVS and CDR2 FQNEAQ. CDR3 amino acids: CASSLAGRGDSYEQYF. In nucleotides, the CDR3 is TGTGCCAGCAGCTTAGCGGGCCGGGGGGACTCCTACGAGCAGTACTTC.

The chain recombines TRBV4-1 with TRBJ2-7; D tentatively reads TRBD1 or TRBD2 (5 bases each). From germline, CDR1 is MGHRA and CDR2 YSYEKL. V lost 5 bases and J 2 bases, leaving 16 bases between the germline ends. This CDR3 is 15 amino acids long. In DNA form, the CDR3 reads TGCGCCAGCAGCAAGGGGACCTCGGGGCCCTACGAGCAGTACTTC. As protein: CASSKGTSGPYEQYF.

Written as DNA, the CDR3 is TGTGCCAGCAGCTTGCTGACCAATGAGCAGTTCTTC. Amino acid sequence: CASSLLTNEQFF. The chain joins TRBV5-4 to TRBJ2-1, with D unclear. Trimming removed 1 base at V and 6 bases at J, with 5 bases between. CDR3 size: 12 residues. Germline V gene lookup returns CDR1 SGHNT and CDR2 YYREEE (reference sequence).

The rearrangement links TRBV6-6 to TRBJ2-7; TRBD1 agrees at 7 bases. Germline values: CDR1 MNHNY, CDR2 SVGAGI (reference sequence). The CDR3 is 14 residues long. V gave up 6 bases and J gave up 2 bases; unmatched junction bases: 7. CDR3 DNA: TGTGCCAGCAGCCTCGACAGGGTCGCCTACGAGCAGTACTTC. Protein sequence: CASSLDRVAYEQYF.

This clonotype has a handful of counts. The CDR3 nucleotides are TGTGCCAGCAGAACCGGGACTACATTCTACGAGCAGTACTTC. It yields the protein CASRTGTTFYEQYF. This chain links TRBV6-2 or TRBV6-3 with TRBJ2-7, with TRBD2 matching over 7 bases. Germline CDR1 is MNHEY and CDR2 is SVGEGT. V lost 6 bases to trimming and J lost 3 bases; unmatched junction nucleotides: 8. The CDR3 runs to 14 residues.

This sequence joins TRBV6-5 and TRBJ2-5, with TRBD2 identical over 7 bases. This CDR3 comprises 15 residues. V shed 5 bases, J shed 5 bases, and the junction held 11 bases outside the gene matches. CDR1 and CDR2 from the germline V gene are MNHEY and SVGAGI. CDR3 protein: CASSNGGLVRETQYF. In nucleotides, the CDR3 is TGTGCCAGCAGTAACGGCGGACTAGTAAGGGAGACCCAGTACTTC.

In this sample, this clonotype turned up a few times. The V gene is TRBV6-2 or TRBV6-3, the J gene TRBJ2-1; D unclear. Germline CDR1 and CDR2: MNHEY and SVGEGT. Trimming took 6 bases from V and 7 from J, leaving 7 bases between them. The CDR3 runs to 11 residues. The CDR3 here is CASRMGNEQFF. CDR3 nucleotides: TGTGCCAGCAGAATGGGAAATGAGCAGTTCTTC.

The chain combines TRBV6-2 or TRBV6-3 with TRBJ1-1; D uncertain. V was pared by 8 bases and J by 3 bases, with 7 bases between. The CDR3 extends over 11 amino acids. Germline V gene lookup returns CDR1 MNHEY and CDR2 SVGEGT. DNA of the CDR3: TGTGCCAGCCGATGGGACACTGAAGCTTTCTTT. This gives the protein CASRWDTEAFF.

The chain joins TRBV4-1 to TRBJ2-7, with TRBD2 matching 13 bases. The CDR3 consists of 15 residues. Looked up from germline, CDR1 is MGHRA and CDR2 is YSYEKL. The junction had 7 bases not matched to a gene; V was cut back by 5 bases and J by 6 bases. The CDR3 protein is CASSESWTSGGEQYF. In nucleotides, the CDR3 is TGCGCCAGCAGCGAATCTTGGACTAGCGGGGGCGAGCAGTACTTC.

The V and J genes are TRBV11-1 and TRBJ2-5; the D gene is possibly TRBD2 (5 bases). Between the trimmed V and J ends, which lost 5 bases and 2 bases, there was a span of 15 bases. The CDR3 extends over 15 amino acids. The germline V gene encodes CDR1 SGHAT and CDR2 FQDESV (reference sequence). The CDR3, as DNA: TGTGCCAGCAGCCTAACGACCTCGGGACAAGAGACCCAGTACTTC. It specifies CASSLTTSGQETQYF.

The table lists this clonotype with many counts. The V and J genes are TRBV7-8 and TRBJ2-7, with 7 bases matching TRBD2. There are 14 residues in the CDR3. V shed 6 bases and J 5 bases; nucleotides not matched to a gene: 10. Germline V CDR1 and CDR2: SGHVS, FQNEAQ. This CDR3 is CASSPWQGGDEQYF. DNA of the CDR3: TGTGCCAGCAGTCCTTGGCAGGGAGGGGACGAGCAGTACTTC. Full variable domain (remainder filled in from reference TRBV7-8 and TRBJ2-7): GAGVSQSPRYKVAKRGQDVALRCDPISGHVSLFWYQQALGQGPEFLTYFQNEAQLDKSGLPSDRFFAERPEGSVSTLKIQRTQQEDSAVYLCASSPWQGGDEQYFGPGTRLTVT.

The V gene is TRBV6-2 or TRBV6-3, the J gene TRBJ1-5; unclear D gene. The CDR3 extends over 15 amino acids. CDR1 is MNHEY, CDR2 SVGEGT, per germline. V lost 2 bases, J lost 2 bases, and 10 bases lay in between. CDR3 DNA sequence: TGTGCCAGCAGTTACGATGGTTGGGGCAATCAGCCCCAGCATTTT. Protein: CASSYDGWGNQPQHF.

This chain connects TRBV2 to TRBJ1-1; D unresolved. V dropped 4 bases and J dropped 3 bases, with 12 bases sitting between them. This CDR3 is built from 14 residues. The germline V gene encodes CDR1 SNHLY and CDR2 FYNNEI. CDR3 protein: CASSGVTGDTEAFF. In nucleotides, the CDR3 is TGTGCCAGCAGTGGCGTCACCGGAGACACTGAAGCTTTCTTT.

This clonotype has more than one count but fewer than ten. The CDR3 region is CASSVIKNEQFF. The CDR3 nucleotides are TGTGCCAGCAGCGTAATAAAGAATGAGCAGTTCTTC. V and J are TRBV7-9 and TRBJ2-1; unclear D gene. V dropped 5 bases and J dropped 7 bases, with 9 bases sitting between them. This CDR3 is built from 12 residues. Germline CDR1 and CDR2: SEHNR and FQNEAQ (reference sequence).

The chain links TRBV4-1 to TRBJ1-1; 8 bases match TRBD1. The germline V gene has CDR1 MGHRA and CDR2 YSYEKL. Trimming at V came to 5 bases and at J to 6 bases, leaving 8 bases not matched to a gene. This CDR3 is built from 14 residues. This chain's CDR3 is CASSEIDRGSEAFF. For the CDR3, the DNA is TGCGCCAGCAGCGAGATCGACAGGGGCTCTGAAGCTTTCTTT.

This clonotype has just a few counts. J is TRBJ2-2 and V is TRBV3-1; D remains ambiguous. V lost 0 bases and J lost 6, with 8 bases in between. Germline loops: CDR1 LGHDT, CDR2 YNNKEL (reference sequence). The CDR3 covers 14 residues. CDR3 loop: CASSQEWIPGELFF. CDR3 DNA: TGTGCCAGCAGCCAAGAATGGATACCCGGGGAGCTGTTTTTT. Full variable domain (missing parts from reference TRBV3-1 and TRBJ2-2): DTAVSQTPKYLVTQMGNDKSIKCEQNLGHDTMYWYKQDSKKFLKIMFSYNNKELIINETVPNRFSPKSPDKAHLNLHINSLELGDSAVYFCASSQEWIPGELFFGEGSRLTVL.

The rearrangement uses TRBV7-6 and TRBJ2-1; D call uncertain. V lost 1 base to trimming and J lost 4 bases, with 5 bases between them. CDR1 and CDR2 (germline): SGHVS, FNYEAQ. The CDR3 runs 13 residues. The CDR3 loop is CASSLEDYNEQFF. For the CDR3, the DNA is TGTGCCAGCAGCTTAGAGGATTACAATGAGCAGTTCTTC. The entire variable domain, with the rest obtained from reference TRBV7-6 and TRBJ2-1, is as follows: GAGVSQSPRYKVTKRGQDVALRCDPISGHVSLYWYRQALGQGPEFLTYFNYEAQQDKSGLPNDRFSAERPEGSISTLTIQRTEQRDSAMYRCASSLEDYNEQFFGPGTRLTVL.

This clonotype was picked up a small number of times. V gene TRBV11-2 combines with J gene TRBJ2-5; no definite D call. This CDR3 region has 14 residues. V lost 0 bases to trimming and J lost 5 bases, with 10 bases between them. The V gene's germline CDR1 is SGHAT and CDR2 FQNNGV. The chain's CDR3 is CASSLELTLETQYF. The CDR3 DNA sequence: TGTGCCAGCAGCTTAGAGTTGACGTTGGAGACCCAGTACTTC.

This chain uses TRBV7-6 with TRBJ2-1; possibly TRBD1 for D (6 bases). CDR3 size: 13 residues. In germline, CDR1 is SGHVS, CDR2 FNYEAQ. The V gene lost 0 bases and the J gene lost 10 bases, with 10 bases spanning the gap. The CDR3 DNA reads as TGTGCCAGCAGCTTAGCGGGGGCACAAGAGCAGTTCTTC. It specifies CASSLAGAQEQFF.

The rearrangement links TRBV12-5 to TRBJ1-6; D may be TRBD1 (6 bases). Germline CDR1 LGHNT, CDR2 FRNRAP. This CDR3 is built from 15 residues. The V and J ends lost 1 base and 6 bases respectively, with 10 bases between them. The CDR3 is CASGLGSGANSPLHF. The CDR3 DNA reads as TGTGCTAGTGGTTTGGGCTCAGGGGCTAATTCACCCCTCCACTTT.

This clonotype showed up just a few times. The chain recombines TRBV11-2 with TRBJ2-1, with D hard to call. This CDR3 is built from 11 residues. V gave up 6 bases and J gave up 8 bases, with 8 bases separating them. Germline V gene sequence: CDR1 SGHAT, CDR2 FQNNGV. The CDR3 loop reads CASSISDEQFF. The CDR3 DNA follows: TGTGCCAGCAGTATCTCTGATGAGCAGTTCTTC.

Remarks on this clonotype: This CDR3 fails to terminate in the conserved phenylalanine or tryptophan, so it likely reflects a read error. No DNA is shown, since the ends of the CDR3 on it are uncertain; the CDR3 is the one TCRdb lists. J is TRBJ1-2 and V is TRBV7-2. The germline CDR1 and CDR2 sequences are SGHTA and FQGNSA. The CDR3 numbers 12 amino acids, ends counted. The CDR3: CASSLIGEIWRL.

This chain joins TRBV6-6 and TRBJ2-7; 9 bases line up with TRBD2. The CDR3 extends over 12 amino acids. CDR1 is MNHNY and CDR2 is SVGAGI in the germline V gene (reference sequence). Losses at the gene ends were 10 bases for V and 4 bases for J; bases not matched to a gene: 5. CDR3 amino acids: CATAGGPYEQYF. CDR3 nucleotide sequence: TGTGCCACCGCGGGAGGGCCGTACGAGCAGTACTTC.

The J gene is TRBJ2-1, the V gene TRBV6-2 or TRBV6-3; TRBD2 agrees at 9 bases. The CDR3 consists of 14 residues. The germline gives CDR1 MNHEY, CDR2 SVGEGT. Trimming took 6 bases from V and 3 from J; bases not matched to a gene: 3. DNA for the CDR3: TGTGCCAGCAGCTATAGCGGGGGCTACAATGAGCAGTTCTTC. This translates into CASSYSGGYNEQFF.